One and the same sample provided the 11 T cell receptor beta chains below, sequenced in a study of control samples from healthy donors and cancer patients. Generated by immunoSEQ multiplex PCR, the TCRdb table keeps only in-frame clones and is missing some. Of about 150,000 clones in the sample, roughly 92% were seen once. The sequencing sample was made of blood. These receptors were taken from a man over 45 in good health.

The chain links TRBV2 to TRBJ2-7; TRBD1 is a possible D gene (6 bases). Trimming pared 7 bases from V and 6 bases from J, leaving 19 bases between. The CDR3 totals 14 residues. Per the germline V gene, CDR1 is SNHLY and CDR2 is FYNNEI. The chain's CDR3 is CASTKDRGGFEQYF. For the CDR3, the DNA is TGTGCCAGCACAAAGGACAGAGGAGGCTTCGAGCAGTACTTC. Using reference TRBV2 and TRBJ2-7 for the parts outside the CDR3, the full variable domain is EPEVTQTPSHQVTQMGQEVILRCVPISNHLYFYWYRQILGQKVEFLVSFYNNEISEKSEIFDDQFSVERPDGSNFTLKIRSTKLEDSAMYFCASTKDRGGFEQYFGPGTRLTVT.

This sequence joins TRBV5-6 and TRBJ1-2, with TRBD1 matching over 8 bases. CDR1 and CDR2 from the germline V gene are SGHDT and YYEEEE. CDR3 length: 15 residues. V was pared by 4 bases and J by 0 bases, with 5 bases of the junction left unmatched. CDR3 region: CASSETGEANYGYTF. As DNA, the CDR3 is TGTGCCAGCAGCGAGACAGGGGAAGCTAACTATGGCTACACCTTC.

This CDR3 reads CASSRTGVSGETQYF. DNA of the CDR3: TGTGCCAGTAGTCGGACGGGGGTGAGTGGAGAGACCCAGTACTTC. The J gene is TRBJ2-5, the V gene TRBV19, with D possibly TRBD2 on 6 matching bases. CDR1 is LNHDA and CDR2 is SQIVND in the germline V gene (reference sequence). The CDR3 sequence is 15 residues long. The V end was cut by 5 bases, the J end by 4 bases, with 17 bases between.

The chain links TRBV2 to TRBJ2-5; D gene uncertain. CDR3 size: 11 residues. Trimming shortened V by 7 bases and J by 1 base, and 4 bases separated the two germline ends. CDR1 is SNHLY, CDR2 FYNNEI, per germline. CDR3 DNA: TGTGCCAGCACCCTCCAAGAGACCCAGTACTTC. Protein sequence: CASTLQETQYF. Full variable domain (missing parts from reference TRBV2 and TRBJ2-5): EPEVTQTPSHQVTQMGQEVILRCVPISNHLYFYWYRQILGQKVEFLVSFYNNEISEKSEIFDDQFSVERPDGSNFTLKIRSTKLEDSAMYFCASTLQETQYFGPGTRLLVL.

The V call is TRBV14, the J call TRBJ2-1; no clear D. CDR1 and CDR2 from the germline V gene are SGHDN and FVKESK. This CDR3 is 14 amino acids long. Trimming left V 2 bases short and J 0 bases short, with 5 bases between. This chain's CDR3 is CASSQLSSYNEQFF. The CDR3 DNA reads as TGTGCCAGCAGCCAACTTAGCTCCTACAATGAGCAGTTCTTC.

V and J are TRBV7-2 and TRBJ1-1; TRBD1 matches 9 bases. The CDR3 has 16 amino acids. The V and J ends lost 5 bases and 1 base, in that order; junction bases with no gene match: 8. Germline V lookup: CDR1 SGHTA, CDR2 FQGNSA. The CDR3 DNA reads as TGTGCCAGCAGCCCGCGTATGGGACAGGGGAACACTGAAGCTTTCTTT. Translated: CASSPRMGQGNTEAFF.

The rearrangement uses TRBV21-1 and TRBJ2-3; the D call of TRBD2 is as the table states it, not checked on the DNA. TRBV21-1 is a pseudogene locus. This CDR3 has 16 amino acids. As DNA, the CDR3 is TGTGCCAGCAGCAACTTGACTAGTCAGAGGACAGATACGCAGTATTTT. It yields the protein CASSNLTSQRTDTQYF.

This clone was recorded only once. This chain joins TRBV5-4 and TRBJ2-5; unclear D gene. Germline V gene sequence: CDR1 SGHNT, CDR2 YYREEE (reference sequence). Trimming left V 4 bases short and J 5 bases short, with 12 bases between. The length of the CDR3 is 13 residues. The CDR3 here is CASSPWGTETQYF. CDR3 in DNA: TGTGCCAGCAGCCCATGGGGTACGGAGACCCAGTACTTC.

The chain has TRBV19 and TRBJ2-1; D remains ambiguous. Trimming removed 1 base from V and 5 bases from J, with 12 bases in between. CDR3 size: 15 residues. Germline values: CDR1 LNHDA, CDR2 SQIVND (reference sequence). CDR3 sequence reads: CASSIARRMNNEQFF. In DNA, the CDR3 is TGTGCCAGTAGTATAGCGCGCCGGATGAACAATGAGCAGTTCTTC.

V gene TRBV7-9 combines with J gene TRBJ1-2, with TRBD1 matching 10 bases. V gave up 2 bases and J gave up 0 bases; unmatched junction bases: 6. The CDR3 length is 17 residues. Per the germline V gene, CDR1 is SEHNR and CDR2 is FQNEAQ (reference sequence). CDR3 sequence reads: CASSLHRTGGANYGYTF. CDR3 in DNA: TGTGCCAGCAGCTTACACAGGACAGGGGGAGCTAACTATGGCTACACCTTC.

The V call is TRBV28, the J call TRBJ1-4, with D possibly being TRBD1 (6 bases). This CDR3 contains 14 residues. V was clipped by 2 bases and J by 7 bases, with 11 bases between them. CDR1 is MDHEN and CDR2 is SYDVKM in the germline V gene. Written as DNA, the CDR3 is TGTGCCAGCAGTTTAAATGGACAGTTTGAAAAACTGTTTTTT. Residues: CASSLNGQFEKLFF. The whole variable domain, filled in from reference TRBV28 and TRBJ1-4, reads DVKVTQSSRYLVKRTGEKVFLECVQDMDHENMFWYRQDPGLGLRLIYFSYDVKMKEKGDIPEGYSVSREKKERFSLILESASTNQTSMYLCASSLNGQFEKLFFGSGTQLSVL.